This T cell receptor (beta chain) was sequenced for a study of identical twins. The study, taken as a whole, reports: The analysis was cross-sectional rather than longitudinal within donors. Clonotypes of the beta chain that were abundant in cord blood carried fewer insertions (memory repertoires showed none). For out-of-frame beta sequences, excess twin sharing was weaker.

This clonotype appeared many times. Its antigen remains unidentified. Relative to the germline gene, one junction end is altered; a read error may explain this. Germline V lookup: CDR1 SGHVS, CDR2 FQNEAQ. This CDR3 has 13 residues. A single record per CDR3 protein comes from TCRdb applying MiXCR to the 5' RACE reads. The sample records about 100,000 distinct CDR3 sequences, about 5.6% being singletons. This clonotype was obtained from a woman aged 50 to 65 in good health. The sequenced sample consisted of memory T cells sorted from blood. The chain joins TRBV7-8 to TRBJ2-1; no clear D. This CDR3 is CASSLAPRARSSF. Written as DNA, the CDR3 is TGTGCCAGCAGCTTAGCGCCAAGGGCCCGGTCGTCCTTC.